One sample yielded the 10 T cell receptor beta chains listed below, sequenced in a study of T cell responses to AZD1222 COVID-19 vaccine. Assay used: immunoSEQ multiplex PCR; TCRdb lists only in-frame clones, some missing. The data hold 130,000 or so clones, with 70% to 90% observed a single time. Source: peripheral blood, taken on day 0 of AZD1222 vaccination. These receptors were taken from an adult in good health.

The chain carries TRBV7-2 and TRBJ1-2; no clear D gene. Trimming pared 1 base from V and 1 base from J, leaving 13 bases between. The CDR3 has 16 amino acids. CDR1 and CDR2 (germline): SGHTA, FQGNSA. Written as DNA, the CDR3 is TGTGCCAGCAGCTTAGTTTCTGCCAGGAATAACTATGGCTACACCTTC. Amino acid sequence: CASSLVSARNNYGYTF.

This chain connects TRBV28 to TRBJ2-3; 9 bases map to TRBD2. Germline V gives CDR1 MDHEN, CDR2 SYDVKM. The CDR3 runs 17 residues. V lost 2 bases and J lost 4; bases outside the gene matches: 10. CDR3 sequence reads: CASSLSSGGHRADTQYF. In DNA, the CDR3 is TGTGCCAGCAGTTTAAGCAGCGGGGGGCACCGCGCAGATACGCAGTATTTT.

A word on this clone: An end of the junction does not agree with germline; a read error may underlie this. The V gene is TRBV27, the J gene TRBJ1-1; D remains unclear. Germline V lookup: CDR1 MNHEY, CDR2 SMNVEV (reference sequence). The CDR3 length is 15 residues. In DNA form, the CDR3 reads TGTGCCAGCAGTGTATCCGCAGCAGGGAACACTGAAGCTTTCTTT. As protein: CASSVSAAGNTEAFF.

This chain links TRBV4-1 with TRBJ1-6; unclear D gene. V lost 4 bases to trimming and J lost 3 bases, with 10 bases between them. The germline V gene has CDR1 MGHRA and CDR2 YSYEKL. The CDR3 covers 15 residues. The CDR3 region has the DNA TGCGCCAGCAGCCTTGGACGGAGCTATAATTCACCCCTCCACTTT. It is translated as CASSLGRSYNSPLHF.

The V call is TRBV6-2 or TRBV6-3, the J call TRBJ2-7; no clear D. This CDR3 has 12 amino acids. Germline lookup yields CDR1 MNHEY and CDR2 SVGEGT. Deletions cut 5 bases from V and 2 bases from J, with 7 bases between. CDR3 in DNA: TGTGCCAGCAGTGCAACGACCTACGAGCAGTACTTC. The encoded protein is CASSATTYEQYF.

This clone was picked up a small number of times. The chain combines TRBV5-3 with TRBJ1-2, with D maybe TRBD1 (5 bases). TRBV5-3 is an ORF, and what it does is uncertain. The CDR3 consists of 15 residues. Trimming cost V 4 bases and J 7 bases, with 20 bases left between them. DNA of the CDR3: TGTGCCAGAAGCAGAGGGAGTCAGGGTGTTGGTGGCTACACCTTC. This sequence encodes CARSRGSQGVGGYTF.

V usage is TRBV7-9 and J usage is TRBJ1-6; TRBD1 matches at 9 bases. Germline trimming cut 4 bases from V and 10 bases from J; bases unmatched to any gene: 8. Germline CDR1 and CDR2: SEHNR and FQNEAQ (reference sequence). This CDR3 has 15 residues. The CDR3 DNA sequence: TGTGCCAGCAGCTCAGAGACAGGGGGGGGATCACCCCTCCACTTT. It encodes CASSSETGGGSPLHF.

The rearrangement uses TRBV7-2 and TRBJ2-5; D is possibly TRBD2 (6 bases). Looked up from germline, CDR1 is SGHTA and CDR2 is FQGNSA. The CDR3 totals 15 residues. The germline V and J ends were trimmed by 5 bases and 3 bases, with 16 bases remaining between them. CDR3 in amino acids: CASSVRSGSKETQYF. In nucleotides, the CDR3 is TGTGCCAGCAGCGTCCGGAGCGGGTCAAAAGAGACCCAGTACTTC.

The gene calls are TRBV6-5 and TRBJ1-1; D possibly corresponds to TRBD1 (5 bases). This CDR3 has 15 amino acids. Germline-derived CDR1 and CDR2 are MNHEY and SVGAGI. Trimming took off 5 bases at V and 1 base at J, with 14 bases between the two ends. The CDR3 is CASSPLRGTNTEAFF. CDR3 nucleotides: TGTGCCAGCAGTCCCCTTCGGGGGACGAACACTGAAGCTTTCTTT.

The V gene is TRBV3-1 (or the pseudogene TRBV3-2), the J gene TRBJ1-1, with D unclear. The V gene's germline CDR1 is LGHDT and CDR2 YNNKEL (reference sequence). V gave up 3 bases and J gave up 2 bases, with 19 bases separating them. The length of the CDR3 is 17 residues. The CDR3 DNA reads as TGTGCCAGCAGCCACACTGATGGAAGACCCAGAAACACTGAAGCTTTCTTT. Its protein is CASSHTDGRPRNTEAFF.